What follows is one T cell receptor (beta chain) and its context. The antigen is not known. These data belong to a study of cytomegalovirus exposure and HLA in healthy donors. Study-wide points: Sequences of the TCR beta chain were said to predict the HLA-A and HLA-B alleles of most subjects accurately.

PCR used 60 Vbeta primers and 13 Jbeta primers. Sequencing was performed with immunoSEQ multiplex PCR; in TCRdb, only in-frame clones are kept and a portion is missing. The sample includes roughly 230,000 clones, 85% of them seen just once. The CDR3 contains 13 residues. Trimming cost V 3 bases and J 2 bases, with 10 bases left between them. Germline V lookup: CDR1 GTSNPN, CDR2 SVGIG (reference sequence). Sequences were obtained from PBMCs. The receptor comes from a girl aged 2 to 10 in good health and CMV-seronegative. This rearrangement joins TRBV30 to TRBJ1-2; a possible D gene is TRBD1 (6 bases). CDR3 DNA: TGTGCCTGGAGAAGTGGGACAAACTATGGCTACACCTTC. This encodes CAWRSGTNYGYTF.